Below are 9 T cell receptor beta chains sequenced from a single sample in a study of blood T cell repertoires in COVID-19 (dated by TCRdb to 2020 to 2022). The library was generated by the immunoSEQ multiplex PCR assay. Sourced from immuneACCESS, this table was stored by TCRdb with only in-frame sequences that have V and J called. A share of the clones is absent; for the studies checked, an unresolved V gene accounts for under half, and the remainder has no known explanation. The sample profile shows 210,000 or so clones; roughly 80% of them were found once. Of the sample, around 18% is held by the ten largest clones. The sequencing input was peripheral blood. The receptors here all came from an elderly woman with active or convalescent COVID-19.

The chain has TRBV28 and TRBJ2-4, with D possibly matching TRBD1 (6 bases). Germline CDR1 is MDHEN and CDR2 is SYDVKM. This CDR3 has 14 amino acids. Deletions cut 2 bases from V and 6 bases from J, with 11 bases between. CDR3 sequence reads: CASSLMGALNIQYF. The DNA of the CDR3 is TGTGCCAGCAGTTTAATGGGGGCCCTAAACATTCAGTACTTC.

This chain links TRBV5-1 with TRBJ2-5; 9 bases are a match to TRBD1. Germline values: CDR1 SGHRS, CDR2 YFSETQ. CDR3 length: 14 residues. With V trimmed by 4 bases and J by 5 bases, 6 bases remained unmatched. CDR3 residues: CASSKDRGWETQYF. The CDR3 coding sequence is TGCGCCAGCAGCAAGGACAGGGGTTGGGAGACCCAGTACTTC. The full variable domain, with the rest looked up from reference TRBV5-1 and TRBJ2-5, is KAGVTQTPRYLIKTRGQQVTLSCSPISGHRSVSWYQQTPGQGLQFLFEYFSETQRNKGNFPGRFSGRQFSNSRSEMNVSTLELGDSALYLCASSKDRGWETQYFGPGTRLLVL.

This clone appeared a single time. The genes are TRBV28 and TRBJ1-4; the match to TRBD1 covers 8 bases. The germline V gene encodes CDR1 MDHEN and CDR2 SYDVKM. The junction had 7 bases not matched to a gene; V was cut back by 5 bases and J by 5 bases. CDR3 length equals 15 residues. CDR3 coding DNA: TGTGCCAGCAGTCCTACAGGGGGTCCCAATGAAAAACTGTTTTTT. Translating gives CASSPTGGPNEKLFF.

Note on this clone: Different DNA sequences within this sample yield the same CDR3. This chain joins TRBV3-1 (or the pseudogene TRBV3-2) and TRBJ1-5; 9 bases fit TRBD1. V shed 4 bases, J shed 4 bases, and the junction held 2 bases outside the gene matches. Germline CDR1 LGHDT, CDR2 YNNKEL (reference sequence). This CDR3 comprises 14 residues. The CDR3 sequence is CASSLTGGNQPQHF. The CDR3 DNA reads TGTGCCAGCAGCCTGACAGGGGGTAATCAGCCCCAGCATTTT.

This clone was seen a single time. The chain uses TRBV21-1 and TRBJ1-5; the D call of TRBD1 is as the table states it, not checked on the DNA. TRBV21-1 is designated a pseudogene. This CDR3 is built from 20 residues. The CDR3 DNA follows: TGTGCCAGCAGTGGTAGACAGGGACAAGCCACCCCGGGTGGTAATCAGCCCCAGCATTTT. Translating it yields CASSGRQGQATPGGNQPQHF.

The chain couples TRBV7-2 to TRBJ1-3; 7 nucleotides line up with TRBD1. This CDR3 comprises 14 residues. Germline trimming cut 5 bases from V and 2 bases from J; bases unmatched to any gene: 3. Germline V gene data show CDR1 as SGHTA and CDR2 as FQGNSA. The CDR3: CASSDQGAGNTIYF. The CDR3 DNA reads TGTGCCAGCAGCGACCAGGGGGCTGGAAACACCATATATTTT.

Here the CDR3 reads CASSRVRQGLSYEQYF. The CDR3 DNA sequence: TGTGCCAGCTCACGAGTGAGGCAGGGCCTCTCCTACGAGCAGTACTTC. The chain has TRBV18 and TRBJ2-7; TRBD1 might be the D (5 bases). The length of the CDR3 is 16 residues. With 4 bases removed from V and 0 bases from J, the gap between germline ends came to 16 bases. CDR1 KGHSH and CDR2 LQKENI come from the germline V gene.

The V gene is TRBV12-3 or TRBV12-4, the J gene TRBJ2-7, with D maybe TRBD2 (5 bases). V shed 6 bases and J shed 3 bases, with 6 bases lying between them. This CDR3 has 11 amino acids. CDR3 loop: CASSRDYEQYF. DNA for the CDR3: TGTGCCAGCAGCCGGGACTACGAGCAGTACTTC.

The chain employs TRBV28 and TRBJ2-1; TRBD2 matches 14 bases. The J segment lost 9 bases and the V segment lost 4 bases, leaving 11 bases of the junction unmatched. Germline V lookup: CDR1 MDHEN, CDR2 SYDVKM. This CDR3 spans 17 amino acids. The CDR3 DNA reads TGTGCCAGCAGTTCCAACCCCGGGACTAGCGGGGGAGGTGAGCAGTTCTTC. Encoded protein: CASSSNPGTSGGGEQFF.